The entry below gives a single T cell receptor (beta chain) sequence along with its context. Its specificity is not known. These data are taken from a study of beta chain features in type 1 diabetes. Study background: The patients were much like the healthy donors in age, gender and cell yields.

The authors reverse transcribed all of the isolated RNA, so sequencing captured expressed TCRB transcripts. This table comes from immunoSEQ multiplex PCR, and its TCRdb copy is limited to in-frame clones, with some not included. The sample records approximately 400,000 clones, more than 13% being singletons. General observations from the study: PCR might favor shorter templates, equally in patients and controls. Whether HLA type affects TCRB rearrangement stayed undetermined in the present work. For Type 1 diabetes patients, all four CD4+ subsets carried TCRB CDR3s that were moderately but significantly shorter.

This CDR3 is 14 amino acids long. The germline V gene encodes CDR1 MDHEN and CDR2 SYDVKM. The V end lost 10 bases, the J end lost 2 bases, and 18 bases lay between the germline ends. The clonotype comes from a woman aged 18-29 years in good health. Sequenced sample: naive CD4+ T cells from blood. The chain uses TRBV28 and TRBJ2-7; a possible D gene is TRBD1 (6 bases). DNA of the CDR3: TGTGCCACCCTAAGGGAGACAGGTCCCTACGAGCAGTACTTC. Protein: CATLRETGPYEQYF.